A selection of T cell receptor beta chains follows, all from one sample in a study of Graves' ophthalmopathy and Graves' hyperthyroidism. MiXCR was run by TCRdb on the multiplex PCR reads, yielding one entry per CDR3 protein. The sample holds about 480,000 distinct CDR3 sequences, 13% to 15% seen once. Input material: blood. The receptor set was obtained from a young woman with Graves' ophthalmopathy. Both conserved end residues are part of each CDR3. A D gene is named only where the DNA matches it firmly. Size is stated for part of the rows, as once, few or many counts, or as a class when the clone is expanded.

J gene	V gene	clone size	D gene	CDR3 DNA	CDR3 protein
TRBJ1-1	TRBV19	many	.	TGTGCCAGTAGTCCGCCGACCAGCGGCACTGAAGCTTTCTTT	CASSPPTSGTEAFF
TRBJ1-2	TRBV20-1	many	.	TGCAGTGCTAGAGATAGTAGGAAAAGCTACACCTTC	CSARDSRKSYTF
TRBJ2-7	TRBV7-9	.	.	TGTGCCAGCAGTGATGCTAGGTACTACGAGCAGTACTTC	CASSDARYYEQYF
TRBJ2-4	TRBV20-1	many	.	TGCAGTGCCGGACCCAAAAACATTCAGTACTTC	CSAGPKNIQYF
TRBJ1-1	TRBV20-1	many	.	TGCAGTGCTAGAGATCCGGCAGTGAACACTGAAGCTTTCTTT	CSARDPAVNTEAFF
TRBJ2-7	TRBV2	many	.	TGTGCCAGCAGATTCGAAACACAGTCCTACGAGCAGTACTTC	CASRFETQSYEQYF
TRBJ2-7	TRBV27	few	TRBD1	TGTGCCAGCAGTTTAGGCCAGGGGGTTTTCTACGAGCAGTACTTC	CASSLGQGVFYEQYF
TRBJ1-2	TRBV27	many	.	TGTGCCAGCAGTTTATTCGAGGGCTCGTATAATGGCTACACCTTC	CASSLFEGSYNGYTF
TRBJ2-7	TRBV20-1	many	.	TGCAGTGCTAGGAGGGTTCTCTCCTACGAGCAGTACTTC	CSARRVLSYEQYF
TRBJ2-7	TRBV7-2	many	TRBD1	TGTGCCAGCAGCCCCGGGACAGAGTACTACGAGCAGTACTTC	CASSPGTEYYEQYF
TRBJ1-2	TRBV27	.	.	TGTGCCAGCAGCCAAGGGTGGTATGGCTACACCTTC	CASSQGWYGYTF
TRBJ2-5	TRBV27	.	TRBD2	TGTGCCAGCAGTCTATTGACTAGCGGGGGATACCAAGAGACCCAGTACTTC	CASSLLTSGGYQETQYF
TRBJ1-5	TRBV5-5	few	.	TGTGCCAGCAGCTTGTTGGGAACCCAGATTCAGCCCCAGCATTTT	CASSLLGTQIQPQHF
TRBJ1-1	TRBV4-1	.	TRBD1	TGCGCCAGCAGCCAAGTCGGGACAGTCTCTGAAGCTTTCTTT	CASSQVGTVSEAFF
TRBJ2-5	TRBV20-1	many	.	TGCAGTGCTAGATCCCAAGAGACCCAGTACTTC	CSARSQETQYF
TRBJ2-3	TRBV6-4	.	TRBD2	TGTGCCAGCAGTGACCTTTCGGGAGGACACACAGATACGCAGTATTTT	CASSDLSGGHTDTQYF
TRBJ1-1	TRBV30	many	TRBD1	TGTGCCTGGAGGACAGGGGGAATGAACACTGAAGCTTTCTTT	CAWRTGGMNTEAFF
TRBJ1-5	TRBV4-1	.	.	TGCGCCAGCAGCCAAGTTGGTCAGCCCCAGCATTTT	CASSQVGQPQHF
TRBJ1-5	TRBV2	few	.	TGTGCCAGCAGTGAATGGCCCCAGCATTTT	CASSEWPQHF
TRBJ2-5	TRBV30	.	TRBD2	TGTGCCTGGGCCCCTGACCTAGCGGGAGTGAAGACCCAGTACTTC	CAWAPDLAGVKTQYF
TRBJ2-5	TRBV3-1	many	.	TGTGCCAGCAGCCAAGGAACGGGGGCAGAGACCCAGTACTTC	CASSQGTGAETQYF
TRBJ1-3	TRBV2	many	TRBD1	TGTGCCAGCAGTCTCACAGGGGTAGGAAACACCATATATTTT	CASSLTGVGNTIYF
TRBJ2-2	TRBV7-3	few	.	TGTGCCAGCAGCGCTTCCGGGGGGCAGACCGGGGAGCTGTTTTTT	CASSASGGQTGELFF
TRBJ2-7	TRBV5-5	many	.	TGTGCCAGCAGCTTGGGGGATTTCTTCGAGCAGTACTTC	CASSLGDFFEQYF
TRBJ2-7	TRBV30	.	TRBD1	TGTGCCTGGAGTGTAAGCTCTGGGACAGGGTATATGTACGAGCAGTACTTC	CAWSVSSGTGYMYEQYF
TRBJ1-1	TRBV12-3/TRBV12-4	.	TRBD1	TGTGCCAGCAGTGGAACAGGGGTAGAACTGAACACTGAAGCTTTCTTT	CASSGTGVELNTEAFF
TRBJ1-5	TRBV11-2	many	.	TGTGCCAGCAGCCCCCGGGCAGGAGATAGCAATCAGCCCCAGCATTTT	CASSPRAGDSNQPQHF
TRBJ1-5	TRBV5-5	many	TRBD1	TGTGCCAGCAGCTTGAGGCAGGGGGCGGATCCCCAGCATTTT	CASSLRQGADPQHF
TRBJ1-1	TRBV12-3/TRBV12-4	many	.	TGTGTCAGCAGTTGGGCCAGGCCGGCTGAAGCTTTCTTT	CVSSWARPAEAFF
TRBJ1-5	TRBV6-1	many	TRBD1	TGTGCCAGCAGTGAAGTCCCCCCGGACAGGGGATACGGTCAGCCCCAGCATTTT	CASSEVPPDRGYGQPQHF
TRBJ2-4	TRBV6-5	.	.	TGTGCCAGCAGTTACGGGTCGTCAGCCAAAAACATTAAGTACTTC	CASSYGSSAKNIKYF
TRBJ2-2	TRBV19	once	.	TGTGCCAGTAGTACTATTACAGGGTCCACCGGGGAGCTGTTTTTT	CASSTITGSTGELFF
TRBJ1-1	TRBV12-3/TRBV12-4	many	.	TGTGCCAGCAGTACAGCCCTGAACACTGAAGCTTTCTTT	CASSTALNTEAFF
TRBJ2-7	TRBV12-3/TRBV12-4	.	.	TGTGCCAGCAGAGCCAGGGGAGCCCTCTCCTACGAGCAGTACTTC	CASRARGALSYEQYF
TRBJ2-2	TRBV18	.	.	TGTGCCAGCTCACCGTTCATGGAGTGGGACGGGGAGCTGTTTTTT	CASSPFMEWDGELFF
TRBJ2-5	TRBV6-5	.	.	TGTGCCAGCAGTTACTCGGGGCCGACGGAGACCCAGTACTTC	CASSYSGPTETQYF
TRBJ2-5	TRBV6-1	.	TRBD1	TGTGCCAGCGCGGGCTACAGGGGGGAGACCCAGTACTTC	CASAGYRGETQYF
TRBJ1-1	TRBV2	once	.	TGTGCCAGCAATGAGGGGCCTCTTGGCACTGAAGCTTTCTTT	CASNEGPLGTEAFF
TRBJ2-7	TRBV4-2	many	TRBD2	TGTGCCAGCAGCCGCAGGGTCTCCGGGACTAGCGGGAGTTTCTACGAGCAGTACTTC	CASSRRVSGTSGSFYEQYF
TRBJ2-5	TRBV6-1	many	TRBD2	TGTGCCAGCTTTTTAGCGGGCAAGGAAGAGACCCAGTACTTC	CASFLAGKEETQYF
TRBJ2-5	TRBV24-1	.	.	TGTGCCACCAGTGATCGTTGGGGAAGGGAGACCAAGTACTTC	CATSDRWGRETKYF
TRBJ1-5	TRBV27	many	.	TGTGCCAGCAGTTTGAAGGGGCAGCCCCAGCATTTT	CASSLKGQPQHF
TRBJ1-5	TRBV5-1	many	.	TGCGCCAGCAGCTTGGGGGACTTCCAAGGCGGTCAGCCCCAGCATTTT	CASSLGDFQGGQPQHF
TRBJ2-2	TRBV28	many	.	TGTGCCAGCAGTTTCAATTCCGCGGAGGGCGGGGAGCTGTTTTTT	CASSFNSAEGGELFF
TRBJ1-1	TRBV5-1	many	.	TGCGCCAGCAGGGGTGCGGACACTGAAGCTTTCTTT	CASRGADTEAFF
TRBJ1-1	TRBV10-2	many	.	TGCGCCAGCAGTCGCCTTGGACCCGGAAACACTGAAGCTTTCTTT	CASSRLGPGNTEAFF
TRBJ1-1	TRBV6-1	many	.	TGTGCCAGCAGCCTTTACAGTCCCCAAGCTAACACTGAAGCTTTCTTT	CASSLYSPQANTEAFF
TRBJ1-1	TRBV6-5	many	.	TGTGCCTGGGGTGTGGGTTTGAACACTGAAGCTTTCTTT	CAWGVGLNTEAFF
TRBJ1-5	TRBV20-1	many	TRBD1	TGCAGTGCTAGGACAGGGGGTAGCAATCAGCCCCAGCATTTT	CSARTGGSNQPQHF
TRBJ1-1	TRBV5-6	.	TRBD1	TGTGCCAGCAGCCAGGGACAGGGGCATGGCCGGGGCACTGAAGCTTTCTTT	CASSQGQGHGRGTEAFF
TRBJ1-1	TRBV7-9	.	.	TGTGCCAGCAGCTTCGAACATACGAACACTGAAGCTTTCTTT	CASSFEHTNTEAFF
TRBJ1-6	TRBV11-3	many	.	TGTGCCAGCAGCTTAAGGACAGTCAATAATTCACCCCTCCACTTT	CASSLRTVNNSPLHF
TRBJ1-6	TRBV2	.	.	TGTGCCAGCAGTCCACAGAGTAGGTCCCTCCACTTT	CASSPQSRSLHF
TRBJ1-2	TRBV11-2	many	.	TGTGCCAGCAGCTTAGATTTGGGTAATGGCTACACCTTC	CASSLDLGNGYTF
TRBJ1-1	TRBV30	many	TRBD1	TGTGCCTGGAGTGTAAACAGGGGCTGGGGCACTGAAGCTTTCTTT	CAWSVNRGWGTEAFF
TRBJ1-6	TRBV2	many	.	TGTGCCAGCAGTGAAAACCCGGGACTGCAAAATTCACCCCTCCACTTT	CASSENPGLQNSPLHF
TRBJ1-6	TRBV30	many	.	TGTGCCTGGAGTGTCCGCGAGGGGACCTATAATTCACCCCTCCACTTT	CAWSVREGTYNSPLHF
TRBJ1-6	TRBV12-3/TRBV12-4	many	.	TGTGCCAGCACTCTAGGGGGTTCCGGTAATTCACCCCTCCACTTT	CASTLGGSGNSPLHF
TRBJ2-2	TRBV27	many	TRBD2	TGTGCCAGCAGTCCTCTAGCGGGAGTTGGGTCCGGGGAGCTGTTTTTT	CASSPLAGVGSGELFF
TRBJ2-5	TRBV29-1	many	TRBD1	TGCAGCGCCAGACCGGACAGGGGGAAGGAGACCCAGTACTTC	CSARPDRGKETQYF